This TCR beta chain comes out of a study of blood T cell repertoires in COVID-19. Study as a whole: The study drew acute and convalescent COVID-19 samples from the United States, Italy and Spain.

Sequenced by immunoSEQ multiplex PCR; TCRdb stores in-frame clones only, minus some. The repertoire holds approximately 200,000 clones, with 86% as singletons. Trimming cost V 4 bases and J 1 base; bases outside gene matches: 2. This CDR3 spans 14 amino acids. Germline V CDR1 and CDR2: MNHEY, SMNVEV (reference sequence). The clonotype comes from a woman in her twenties or thirties who had recovered from COVID-19. The sequenced sample consisted of PBMCs or T cells enriched from blood (not recorded which). This sequence joins TRBV27 and TRBJ2-7; 9 bases fit TRBD1. The CDR3 reads CASSYGTGSYEQYF. Written as DNA, the CDR3 is TGTGCCAGCAGTTATGGGACAGGGTCCTACGAGCAGTACTTC.